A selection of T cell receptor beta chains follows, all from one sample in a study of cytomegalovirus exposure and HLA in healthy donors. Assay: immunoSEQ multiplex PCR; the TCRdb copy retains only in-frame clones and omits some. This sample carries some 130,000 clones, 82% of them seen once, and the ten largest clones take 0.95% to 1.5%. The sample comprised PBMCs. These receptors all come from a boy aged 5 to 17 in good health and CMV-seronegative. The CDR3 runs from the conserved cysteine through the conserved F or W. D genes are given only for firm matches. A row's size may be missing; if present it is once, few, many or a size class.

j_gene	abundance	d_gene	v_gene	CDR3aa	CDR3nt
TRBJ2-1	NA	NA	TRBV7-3	CASSPDPGLINEQFF	TGTGCCAGCAGCCCCGACCCTGGACTTATCAATGAGCAGTTCTTC
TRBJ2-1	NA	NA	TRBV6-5	CASSTRDNEQFF	TGTGCCAGCAGTACCCGGGACAATGAGCAGTTCTTC
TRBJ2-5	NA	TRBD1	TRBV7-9	CASSLGQPQETQYF	TGTGCCAGCAGCTTGGGACAGCCTCAAGAGACCCAGTACTTC
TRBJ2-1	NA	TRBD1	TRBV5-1	CASSLGDRAPYNEQFF	TGCGCCAGCAGCTTGGGGGACAGGGCCCCCTACAATGAGCAGTTCTTC
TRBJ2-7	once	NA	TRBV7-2	CASSPRVATEQYF	TGTGCCAGCAGCCCGAGGGTAGCAACCGAGCAGTACTTC
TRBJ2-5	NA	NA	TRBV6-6	CASSSGAGMETQYF	TGTGCCAGCAGCAGTGGGGCGGGAATGGAGACCCAGTACTTC
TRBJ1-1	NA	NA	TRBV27	CASSLSWGRDTEAFF	TGTGCCAGCAGTTTGTCCTGGGGGCGAGACACTGAAGCTTTCTTT
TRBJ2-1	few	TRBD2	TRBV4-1	CASSPYTPNPAGGEVNEQFF	TGCGCCAGCAGCCCGTACACCCCCAACCCGGCGGGAGGGGAAGTAAATGAGCAGTTCTTC
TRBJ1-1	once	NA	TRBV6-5	CASSRQGNTEAFF	TGTGCCAGCAGCAGGCAGGGGAACACTGAAGCTTTCTTT
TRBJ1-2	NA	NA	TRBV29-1	CSVAGAGGYTF	TGCAGCGTTGCAGGGGCAGGTGGCTACACCTTC
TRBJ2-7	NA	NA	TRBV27	CASSFVRGSEQYF	TGTGCCAGCAGTTTTGTACGGGGATCCGAGCAGTACTTC
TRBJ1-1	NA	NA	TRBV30	CAWSAPGVRVTFF	TGTGCCTGGAGTGCCCCAGGGGTCCGGGTTACTTTCTTT
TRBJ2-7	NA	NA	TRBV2	CASTSRQSGEQYF	TGTGCCAGCACGAGTCGACAGTCCGGCGAGCAGTACTTC
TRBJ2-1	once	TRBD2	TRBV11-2	CASSYPGLPEQFF	TGTGCCAGCAGCTACCCGGGACTACCTGAGCAGTTCTTC
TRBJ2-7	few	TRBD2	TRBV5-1	CASQDGTSGTYEQYF	TGCGCCTCCCAAGACGGGACTAGCGGTACTTACGAGCAGTACTTC
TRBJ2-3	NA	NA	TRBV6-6	CASRSSTDTQYF	TGTGCCAGCAGATCTAGCACAGATACGCAGTATTTT
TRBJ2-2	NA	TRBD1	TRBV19	CASSGTGTYTGELFF	TGTGCCAGTAGTGGGACAGGAACTTACACCGGGGAGCTGTTTTTT
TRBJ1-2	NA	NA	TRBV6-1	CASTPSGGHYGYTF	TGTGCCAGCACCCCCTCGGGGGGGCACTATGGCTACACCTTC
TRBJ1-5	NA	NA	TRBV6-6	CASSYGGSGNQPQHF	TGTGCCAGCAGTTACGGGGGCTCGGGCAATCAGCCCCAGCATTTT
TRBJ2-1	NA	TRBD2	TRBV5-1	CASSLAGLAGEREQFF	TGCGCCAGCAGCTTGGCTGGACTAGCGGGAGAACGGGAGCAGTTCTTC
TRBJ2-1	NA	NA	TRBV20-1	CSAIYSREQFF	TGCAGTGCTATTTACTCCCGAGAGCAGTTCTTC
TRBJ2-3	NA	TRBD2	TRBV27	CASSFGLAGTTNTDTQYF	TGTGCCAGCAGTTTTGGGCTAGCGGGGACCACTAACACAGATACGCAGTATTTT
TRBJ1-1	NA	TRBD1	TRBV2	CASRGTGGRDTEAFF	TGTGCCAGCAGGGGGACAGGGGGAAGGGACACTGAAGCTTTCTTT
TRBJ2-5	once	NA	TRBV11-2	CASSPRGEGGTQYF	TGTGCCAGCAGCCCGAGGGGGGAGGGGGGGACCCAGTACTTC
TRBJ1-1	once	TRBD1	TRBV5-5	CASSDWDRAGPLAFF	TGTGCCAGCAGCGACTGGGACAGGGCCGGGCCGTTAGCTTTCTTT
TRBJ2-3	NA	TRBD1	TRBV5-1	CASSLGDRRITDTQYF	TGCGCCAGCAGCTTGGGGGACAGGAGAATCACAGATACGCAGTATTTT
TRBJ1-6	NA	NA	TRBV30	CAWSVAGDYNSPLHF	TGTGCCTGGAGTGTAGCCGGAGACTATAATTCACCCCTCCACTTT
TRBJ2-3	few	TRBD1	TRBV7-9	CASSFLGQGGPDTQYF	TGTGCCAGCAGCTTTTTGGGACAGGGGGGTCCAGATACGCAGTATTTT
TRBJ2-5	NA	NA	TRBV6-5	CASSPTEYQETQYF	TGTGCCAGCAGTCCGACAGAGTACCAAGAGACCCAGTACTTC
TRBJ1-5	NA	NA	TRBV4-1	CASSQERPGSNQPQHF	TGCGCCAGCAGCCAAGAGCGTCCAGGAAGCAATCAGCCCCAGCATTTT
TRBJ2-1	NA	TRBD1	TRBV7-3	CASSLWGTGTDEQFF	TGTGCCAGCAGCTTGTGGGGTACGGGGACAGATGAGCAGTTCTTC
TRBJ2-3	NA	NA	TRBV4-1	CASSPGVDTQYF	TGCGCCAGCAGCCCAGGCGTGGATACGCAGTATTTT
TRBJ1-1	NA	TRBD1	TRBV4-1	CASRTTGGTEAFF	TGCGCCAGCAGGACTACAGGGGGCACTGAAGCTTTCTTT
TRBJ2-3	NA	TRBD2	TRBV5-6	CASSFALTSGRDTDTQYF	TGTGCCAGCAGCTTTGCCTTAACTAGCGGGAGGGACACAGATACGCAGTATTTT
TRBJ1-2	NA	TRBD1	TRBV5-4	CATDRGDYGYTF	TGTGCCACGGACAGGGGCGACTATGGCTACACCTTC
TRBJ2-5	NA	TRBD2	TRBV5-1	CASRSGTSGPLEVETQYF	TGCGCCAGCAGGTCCGGGACTAGCGGACCTCTCGAGGTAGAGACCCAGTACTTC
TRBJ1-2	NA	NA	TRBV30	CAWSSLRDYGYTF	TGTGCCTGGAGTTCCCTCCGGGACTATGGCTACACCTTC
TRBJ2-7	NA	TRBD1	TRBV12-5	CASGLEKGAPYEQYF	TGTGCTAGTGGTTTGGAGAAGGGGGCCCCCTACGAGCAGTACTTC
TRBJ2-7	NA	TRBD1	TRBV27	CASSLSDRASEQYF	TGTGCCAGCAGTTTATCTGACAGGGCCAGCGAGCAGTACTTC
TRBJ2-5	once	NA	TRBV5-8	CASSLPGGQETQYF	TGTGCCAGCAGCTTACCCGGGGGCCAAGAGACCCAGTACTTC
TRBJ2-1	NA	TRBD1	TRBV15	CATSRDLGTGGRDEQFF	TGTGCCACCAGCAGAGATTTGGGGACAGGGGGCAGGGATGAGCAGTTCTTC
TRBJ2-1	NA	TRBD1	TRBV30	CAWTRDRGRVQYNEQFF	TGTGCCTGGACCCGGGACAGGGGACGGGTTCAGTACAATGAGCAGTTCTTC
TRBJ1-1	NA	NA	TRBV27	CASTKHPMNTEAFF	TGTGCCAGCACCAAGCACCCTATGAACACTGAAGCTTTCTTT
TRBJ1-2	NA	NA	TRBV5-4	CASSLGDILSYPGYTF	TGTGCCAGCAGCTTGGGGGACATCTTATCTTACCCTGGCTACACCTTC
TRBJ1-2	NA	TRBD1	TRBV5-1	CASSPGDREPSNYGYTF	TGCGCCAGCAGCCCTGGGGACAGGGAACCTTCTAACTATGGCTACACCTTC
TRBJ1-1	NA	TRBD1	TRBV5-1	CASSPGQGEAFF	TGCGCCAGCAGTCCCGGACAGGGTGAAGCTTTCTTT